This record covers a single T cell receptor (beta chain). Antigen unknown. The data were obtained in a study of blood T cells in healthy people across ages. Study results and caveats: Those diversity estimates obtained from one million T cells were thought to be underestimates.

A second PCR of 7 to 11 cycles used a sample-barcoded 5' primer and a J-beta primer mix. Tags on each cDNA molecule came from a template-switch adaptor with 12 random nucleotides. TCRdb recomputed calls from the 5' RACE reads with MiXCR, one row per CDR3 protein. This repertoire shows about 970,000 distinct CDR3 sequences, about 53% found once; its top ten account for roughly a fifth. Donors were healthy Caucasian individuals from Russia aged roughly 6 to 95. Germline assignment: CDR1 SQVTM and CDR2 ANQGSEA. CDR3 size: 15 residues. The ends were cut back, 6 bases at V and 1 base at J, with 19 bases in the middle.

Specimen: blood. The chain recombines TRBV29-1 with TRBJ2-7; D is unclear. The origin of this receptor is a woman aged 55-69 years in good health. In DNA form, the CDR3 reads TGCAGCGTCTTGGTAGTGAGAGAAGTATCCTACGAGCAGTACTTC. The encoded protein is CSVLVVREVSYEQYF.